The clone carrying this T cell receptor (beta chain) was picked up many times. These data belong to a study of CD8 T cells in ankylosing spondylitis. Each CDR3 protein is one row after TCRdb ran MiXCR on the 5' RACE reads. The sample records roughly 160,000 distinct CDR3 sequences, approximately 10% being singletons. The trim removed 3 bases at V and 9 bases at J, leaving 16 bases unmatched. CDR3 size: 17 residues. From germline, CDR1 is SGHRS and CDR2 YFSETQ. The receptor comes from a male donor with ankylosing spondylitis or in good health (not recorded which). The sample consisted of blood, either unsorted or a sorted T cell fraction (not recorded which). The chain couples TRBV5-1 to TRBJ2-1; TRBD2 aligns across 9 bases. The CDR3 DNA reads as TGCGCCAGCAGCTCGAAATTGCGGCGGGAGGGCTTTGTTGAGCAGTTCTTC. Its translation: CASSSKLRREGFVEQFF.